The next 30 T cell receptor beta chains were all read from a single sample in a study of blood T cells in healthy people across ages (dated by TCRdb to the mid-2010s). Libraries came from 5' RACE. A second roughly 7 to 12 cycle PCR used a sample-barcoded 5' primer and a J-beta primer mix. TCRdb reprocessed the public reads (quality trimming at Q25 with fastp, clone calling with MiXCR) and kept in-frame beta chains. Merged by CDR3 protein, the rows form single entries marked with the most common genes and DNA. The sample has over 1,500,000 distinct CDR3 sequences on record, about two fifths of them singletons. Of the sample, roughly 24% is held by the ten largest clones. The sequenced sample consisted of blood. Receptors were obtained from a human donor in good health.

Written as DNA, the CDR3 is TGTGCCAGCAGTATAACCGGGACTCGAGATCATGAGCAGTTCTTC. It encodes CASSITGTRDHEQFF. The rearrangement joins TRBV28 to TRBJ2-1; tentative D call: TRBD2 (6 bases). The germline V gene has CDR1 MDHEN and CDR2 SYDVKM. Between the trimmed V and J ends, which lost 5 bases and 8 bases, there was a span of 19 bases. This CDR3 has 15 residues.

This sequence joins TRBV29-1 and TRBJ2-1, with D possibly called TRBD1 or TRBD2 (5 bases each). The V end was cut by 7 bases, the J end by 4 bases, with 20 bases between. The V gene's germline CDR1 is SQVTM and CDR2 ANQGSEA. This CDR3 has 15 amino acids. CDR3 region: CSGRSGTQLYNEQFF. The CDR3 DNA reads as TGCAGCGGTCGTTCCGGGACGCAGCTATACAATGAGCAGTTCTTC.

This rearrangement joins TRBV4-3 to TRBJ1-1; D not certain. CDR3 size: 15 residues. Trimming removed 0 bases from V and 0 bases from J, with 8 bases in between. The germline gives CDR1 LGHNA, CDR2 YSLEER. The CDR3 sequence: CASSQDGDMNTEAFF. As DNA, the CDR3 is TGCGCCAGCAGCCAAGATGGGGATATGAACACTGAAGCTTTCTTT.

The rearrangement links TRBV10-3 to TRBJ2-7, with no clear D. From germline, CDR1 is ENHRY and CDR2 SYGVKD. V dropped 0 bases and J dropped 3 bases, with 12 bases sitting between them. CDR3 size: 15 residues. The CDR3 bases are TGTGCCATCAGTGAGTCGGAAGGGTCAATCTACGAGCAGTACTTC. Amino acids: CAISESEGSIYEQYF.

J is TRBJ2-2 and V is TRBV9; 8 nucleotides align to TRBD1. V trimming: 2 bases; J trimming: 3 bases; junction bases outside the gene matches: 6. This CDR3 comprises 16 residues. The V gene's germline CDR1 is SGDLS and CDR2 YYNGEE. The CDR3 reads CASSVQGAQDTGELFF. Written as DNA, the CDR3 is TGTGCCAGCAGCGTTCAGGGGGCGCAAGACACCGGGGAGCTGTTTTTT.

The gene calls are TRBV28 and TRBJ1-2, with TRBD1 matching over 9 bases. The CDR3 has 15 residues. Trimming removed 4 bases from V and 7 bases from J; junction bases left unmatched: 10. Germline lookup yields CDR1 MDHEN and CDR2 SYDVKM. The CDR3 loop reads CASSSLVDRGPGYTF. The CDR3 DNA reads TGTGCCAGCAGTTCCTTGGTGGACAGGGGACCTGGCTACACCTTC.

In its sample, this clonotype was seen a few times. The rearrangement joins TRBV6-5 to TRBJ2-4; 8 bases fit TRBD2. Near its end, the DNA agrees better with TRBJ2-7, so the J call may be wrong. The CDR3 totals 15 residues. Germline V lookup: CDR1 MNHEY, CDR2 SVGAGI. CDR3 nucleotide sequence: TGTGCCAGCAGTTATAGCGGGGACACCGCGTACGAGCAGTACTTC. This encodes CASSYSGDTAYEQYF.

This sequence joins TRBV6-2 or TRBV6-3 and TRBJ2-4, with 8 bases matching TRBD1. Germline CDR1 reads MNHEY; CDR2 reads SVGEGT. V lost 6 bases and J lost 13; bases outside the gene matches: 14. The CDR3 loop spans 14 amino acids. This CDR3 reads CASSRDRSNEEQYF. CDR3 bases: TGTGCCAGCAGCCGGGACAGGTCAAATGAGGAGCAGTACTTC.

The rearrangement joins TRBV6-4 to TRBJ2-3; D remains unclear. The CDR3 is made up of 13 amino acids. Germline lookup yields CDR1 MRHNA and CDR2 SNTAGT. Trimming cost V 2 bases and J 0 bases, with 3 bases left between them. CDR3 bases: TGTGCCAGCAGTGACCCCAGCACAGATACGCAGTATTTT. Translating it yields CASSDPSTDTQYF.

This sequence joins TRBV9 and TRBJ1-1; the D gene is possibly TRBD1 (5 bases). Germline CDR1 is SGDLS and CDR2 is YYNGEE. V was trimmed by 4 bases and J by 2 bases, leaving 15 bases between them. CDR3 length: 15 residues. The CDR3 reads CASSYRDPDNTEAFF. DNA of the CDR3: TGTGCCAGCAGCTACCGGGACCCTGATAACACTGAAGCTTTCTTT. Based on the CDR3 plus reference TRBV9 and TRBJ1-1, the full variable domain is DSGVTQTPKHLITATGQRVTLRCSPRSGDLSVYWYQQSLDQGLQFLIQYYNGEERAKGNILERFSAQQFPDLHSELNLSSLELGDSALYFCASSYRDPDNTEAFFGQGTRLTVV.

The V and J genes are TRBV24-1 and TRBJ1-1; D gene ambiguous. V shed 3 bases and J shed 1 base, with 5 bases lying between them. The length of the CDR3 is 13 residues. Germline CDR1 KGHDR, CDR2 SFDVKD. The CDR3 bases are TGTGCCACCAGTGATGCGGGGAACACTGAAGCTTTCTTT. This codes for CATSDAGNTEAFF.

This clonotype was seen a few times. The chain combines TRBV20-1 with TRBJ2-7; D is undetermined. Germline loops: CDR1 DFQATT, CDR2 SNEGSKA (reference sequence). The CDR3 has 12 residues. Trimming shortened V by 3 bases and J by 0 bases, and 6 bases separated the two germline ends. The CDR3, as DNA: TGCAGTGCTAGTCCGGTCTCCTACGAGCAGTACTTC. It translates to CSASPVSYEQYF.

The chain employs TRBV18 and TRBJ2-1; D is undetermined. V shed 3 bases and J shed 8 bases, with 23 bases lying between them. Germline values: CDR1 KGHSH, CDR2 LQKENI. This CDR3 has 17 amino acids. The DNA for the CDR3 is TGTGCCAGCTCACCCGCGGCAGGATTCGTTGTATGGGATGAGCAGTTCTTC. This encodes CASSPAAGFVVWDEQFF. Combining the CDR3 with reference TRBV18 and TRBJ2-1 gives the whole variable domain NAGVMQNPRHLVRRRGQEARLRCSPMKGHSHVYWYRQLPEEGLKFMVYLQKENIIDESGMPKERFSAEFPKEGPSILRIQQVVRGDSAAYFCASSPAAGFVVWDEQFFGPGTRLTVL.

This chain connects TRBV20-1 to TRBJ2-3; the D gene is possibly TRBD1 (5 bases). Germline V gives CDR1 DFQATT, CDR2 SNEGSKA (reference sequence). Trimming cost V 3 bases and J 11 bases, with 15 bases left between them. The CDR3 runs to 12 residues. The CDR3 sequence: CSARRQGIRQYF. Here the CDR3 DNA reads TGCAGTGCTAGGAGGCAGGGAATTAGGCAGTATTTT.

The gene calls are TRBV11-2 and TRBJ2-2, with D hard to call. The CDR3 is made up of 15 amino acids. The V gene lost 5 bases and the J gene lost 4 bases, with 14 bases spanning the gap. Germline CDR1 SGHAT, CDR2 FQNNGV. For the CDR3, the DNA is TGTGCCAGCAGCCATCCAAAATCCGGCACCGGGGAGCTGTTTTTT. This sequence encodes CASSHPKSGTGELFF.

The chain combines TRBV6-6 with TRBJ2-3, with TRBD2 matching over 10 bases. J gave up 7 bases and V 4 bases, and 8 bases lay outside the gene matches. CDR1 and CDR2 from the germline V gene are MNHNY and SVGAGI (reference sequence). The CDR3 runs to 15 residues. This CDR3 reads CASSSPGTSDYTQYF. CDR3 DNA sequence: TGTGCCAGCAGTTCACCCGGGACTAGCGATTATACGCAGTATTTT.

There are a few counts of this clonotype. This sequence joins TRBV27 and TRBJ2-7, with D tentatively TRBD1 (7 bases). This CDR3 is 13 amino acids long. The V gene's germline CDR1 is MNHEY and CDR2 SMNVEV (reference sequence). The ends were cut back, 8 bases at V and 4 bases at J, with 15 bases in the middle. This CDR3 is CASGGGAGYEQYF. The CDR3 bases are TGTGCCAGCGGAGGGGGCGCCGGGTACGAGCAGTACTTC.

The chain employs TRBV6-5 and TRBJ2-1; unclear D gene. V lost 6 bases and J 6 bases, leaving 15 bases between the germline ends. The CDR3 is 14 residues long. The germline CDR1 and CDR2 sequences are MNHEY and SVGAGI. CDR3 sequence: CASSQDILPNEQFF. CDR3 DNA sequence: TGTGCCAGCAGCCAAGATATTCTTCCCAATGAGCAGTTCTTC.

The chain has TRBV7-9 and TRBJ2-1, with 11 bases aligning to TRBD2. The ends lost 6 bases at V and 5 bases at J; junction bases unmatched: 12. CDR3 length equals 17 residues. Germline-derived CDR1 and CDR2 are SEHNR and FQNEAQ (reference sequence). CDR3 sequence (DNA): TGTGCCAGCAGTTTTATACTAGCGGGGGATATTAACAATGAGCAGTTCTTC. Protein: CASSFILAGDINNEQFF.

J is TRBJ1-2 and V is TRBV28; 8 bases line up with TRBD1. CDR1 and CDR2 (germline): MDHEN, SYDVKM. J lost 12 bases, V lost 8 bases, and 14 bases had no gene match. The CDR3 covers 13 residues. The CDR3 DNA sequence: TGTGCCAGCGGTACCCACAGGGGGTTGAGGAACACCTTC. It codes for CASGTHRGLRNTF.

The V call is TRBV6-1, the J call TRBJ1-6, with 8 bases fitting TRBD1. The CDR3 is 15 amino acids. With 2 bases clipped from V and 8 bases from J, the junction kept 5 bases outside the gene matches. Germline CDR1 reads MNHNS; CDR2 reads SASEGT. The CDR3 sequence is CASSEQAGGYSPLHF. The CDR3 DNA reads TGTGCCAGCAGTGAACAGGCAGGGGGCTATTCACCCCTCCACTTT.

In this sample, this clonotype turned up a few times. The V gene is TRBV20-1, the J gene TRBJ2-1; unclear D gene. CDR3 length: 15 amino acids. Germline CDR1 reads DFQATT; CDR2 reads SNEGSKA (reference sequence). The ends were cut back, 5 bases at V and 0 bases at J, with 14 bases in the middle. CDR3 bases: TGCAGTGCTTACGGGCGGTCGAGCTCCTACAATGAGCAGTTCTTC. Protein: CSAYGRSSSYNEQFF.

This chain connects TRBV5-1 to TRBJ2-5; 8 positions match TRBD1. The end of the DNA fits TRBJ2-7 better, so the J call may be wrong. CDR1 and CDR2 from the germline V gene are SGHRS and YFSETQ. This CDR3 comprises 15 residues. The CDR3 loop is CASSFADRVGHEQYF. CDR3 coding DNA: TGCGCCAGCAGCTTCGCGGACAGGGTCGGGCACGAGCAGTACTTC.

This clonotype appeared a few times. J is TRBJ1-5 and V is TRBV6-2 or TRBV6-3; D is ambiguous. The CDR3 totals 15 residues. CDR1 is MNHEY, CDR2 SVGEGT, per germline. Trimming pared 0 bases from V and 4 bases from J, leaving 10 bases between. The CDR3 DNA sequence: TGTGCCAGCAGTTACTCGAGTATGGGGAATCAGCCCCAGCATTTT. It encodes CASSYSSMGNQPQHF.

This clonotype was observed a handful of times. The chain links TRBV7-9 to TRBJ1-1; D is undetermined. The CDR3 is 15 residues long. Germline V gene data show CDR1 as SEHNR and CDR2 as FQNEAQ (reference sequence). Between the trimmed V and J ends, which lost 5 bases and 3 bases, there was a span of 16 bases. The CDR3 region is CASSPFSFSDTEAFF. CDR3 in DNA: TGTGCCAGCAGCCCCTTTTCGTTCAGCGACACTGAAGCTTTCTTT.

The chain links TRBV7-2 to TRBJ1-2, with D hard to call. The CDR3 consists of 11 residues. Germline-derived CDR1 and CDR2 are SGHTA and FQGNSA. Between the trimmed V and J ends, which lost 11 bases and 4 bases, there was a span of 11 bases. CDR3: CAGGISYGYTF. In DNA, the CDR3 is TGTGCCGGAGGGATATCCTATGGCTACACCTTC.

The chain links TRBV20-1 to TRBJ2-7, with unresolved D. The V gene's germline CDR1 is DFQATT and CDR2 SNEGSKA (reference sequence). The V end lost 0 bases, the J end lost 2 bases, and 8 bases lay between the germline ends. The CDR3 extends over 13 amino acids. The CDR3 spells CSARDRLAYEQYF. The DNA of the CDR3 is TGCAGTGCTAGAGATCGACTGGCCTACGAGCAGTACTTC.

This clonotype was observed a few times. The rearrangement uses TRBV6-2 or TRBV6-3 and TRBJ2-5; D is uncertain. The germline V and J ends were trimmed by 5 bases and 9 bases, with 7 bases remaining between them. CDR3 size: 10 residues. The germline CDR1 and CDR2 sequences are MNHEY and SVGEGT. The CDR3 spells CASSDAAQYF. The CDR3 nucleotides are TGTGCCAGCAGTGATGCGGCCCAGTACTTC.

The chain uses TRBV15 and TRBJ2-7; D remains ambiguous. Trimming pared 2 bases from V and 7 bases from J, leaving 12 bases between. The germline V gene has CDR1 LNHNV and CDR2 YYDKDF (reference sequence). The CDR3 has 13 residues. The CDR3 nucleotides read TGTGCCACCAGCAGAACGTTAGTCGGAGAGCAGTACTTC. This gives the protein CATSRTLVGEQYF. The whole variable domain, remainder taken from reference TRBV15 and TRBJ2-7, is DAMVIQNPRYQVTQFGKPVTLSCSQTLNHNVMYWYQQKSSQAPKLLFHYYDKDFNNEADTPDNFQSRRPNTSFCFLDIRSPGLGDTAMYLCATSRTLVGEQYFGPGTRLTVT.

The chain links TRBV6-5 to TRBJ2-3; no clear D. CDR3 size: 11 residues. The germline V gene encodes CDR1 MNHEY and CDR2 SVGAGI. The V end was cut by 2 bases, the J end by 7 bases, with 4 bases between. The CDR3 bases are TGTGCCAGCAGTTACATAAATACGCAGTATTTT. The encoded protein is CASSYINTQYF.